This TCR beta chain is from a study of T cells after yellow fever vaccination. This clonotype was seen more than once but under ten times. TCRdb fed the 5' RACE reads into MiXCR, producing one record per CDR3 protein. The sample includes just over 300,000 distinct CDR3 sequences, around 4% seen only once; the top ten take 20% to 25%. The CDR3 sequence is 15 residues long. The germline V gene encodes CDR1 SGHTA and CDR2 FQGTGA. J lost 9 bases, V lost 4 bases, and 4 bases had no gene match. This chain uses TRBV7-3 with TRBJ2-1, with 15 bases matching TRBD2. The sequenced sample was PBMCs, obtained on the day of the yellow fever booster vaccination. The clonotype was recovered from a young man who received the YFV17D yellow fever vaccine. The CDR3 DNA reads TGTGCCAGCAGCTCGGGACTAGCGGGGGGTGGTGAGCAGTTCTTC. As protein: CASSSGLAGGGEQFF. Full variable domain (missing parts from reference TRBV7-3 and TRBJ2-1): GAGVSQTPSNKVTEKGKYVELRCDPISGHTALYWYRQSLGQGPEFLIYFQGTGAADDSGLPNDRFFAVRPEGSVSTLKIQRTERGDSAVYLCASSSGLAGGGEQFFGPGTRLTVL.